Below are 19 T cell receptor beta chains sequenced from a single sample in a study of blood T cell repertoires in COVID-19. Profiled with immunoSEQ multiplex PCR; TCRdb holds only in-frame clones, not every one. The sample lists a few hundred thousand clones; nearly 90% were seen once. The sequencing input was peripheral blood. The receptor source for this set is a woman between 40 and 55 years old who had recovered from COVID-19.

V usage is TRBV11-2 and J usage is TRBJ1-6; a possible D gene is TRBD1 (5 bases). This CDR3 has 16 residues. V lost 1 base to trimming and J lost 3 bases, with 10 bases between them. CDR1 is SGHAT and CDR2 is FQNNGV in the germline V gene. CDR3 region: CASSLGGENYNSPLHF. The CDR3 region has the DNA TGTGCCAGCAGCTTAGGGGGGGAAAACTATAATTCACCCCTCCACTTT.

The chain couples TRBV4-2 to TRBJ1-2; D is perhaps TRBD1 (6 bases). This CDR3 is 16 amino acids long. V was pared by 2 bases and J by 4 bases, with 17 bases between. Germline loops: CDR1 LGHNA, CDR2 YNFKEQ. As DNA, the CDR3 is TGTGCCAGCAGCCAAACAACGACAGGCCTCTTCTATGGCTACACCTTC. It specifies CASSQTTTGLFYGYTF.

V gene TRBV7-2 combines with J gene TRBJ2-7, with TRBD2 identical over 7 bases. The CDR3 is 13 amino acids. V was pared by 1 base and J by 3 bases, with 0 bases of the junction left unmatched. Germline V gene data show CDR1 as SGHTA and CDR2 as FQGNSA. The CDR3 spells CASSLVAGYEQYV. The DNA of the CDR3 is TGTGCCAGCAGCTTAGTAGCGGGCTACGAGCAGTACGTC.

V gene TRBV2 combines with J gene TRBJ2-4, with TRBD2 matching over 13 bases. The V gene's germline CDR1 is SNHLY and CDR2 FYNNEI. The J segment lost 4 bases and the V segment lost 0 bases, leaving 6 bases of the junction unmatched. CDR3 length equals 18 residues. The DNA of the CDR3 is TGTGCCAGCAGTGAAGCGCTTAAGGGACTAGCGGGGAAAAACATTCAGTACTTC. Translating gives CASSEALKGLAGKNIQYF.

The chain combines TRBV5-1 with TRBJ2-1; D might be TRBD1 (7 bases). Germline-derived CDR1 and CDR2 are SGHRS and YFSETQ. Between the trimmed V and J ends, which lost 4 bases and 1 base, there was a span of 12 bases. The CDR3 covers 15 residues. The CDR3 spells CASSRDSGSYNEQFF. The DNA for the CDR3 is TGCGCCAGCAGCCGGGACAGCGGGTCCTACAATGAGCAGTTCTTC.

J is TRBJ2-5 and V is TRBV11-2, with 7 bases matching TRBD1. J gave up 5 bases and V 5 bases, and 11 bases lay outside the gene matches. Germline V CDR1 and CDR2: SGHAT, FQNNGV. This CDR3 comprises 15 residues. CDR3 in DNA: TGTGCCAGCAGCAGAGCCGACAGGGTTGGCGAGACCCAGTACTTC. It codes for CASSRADRVGETQYF.

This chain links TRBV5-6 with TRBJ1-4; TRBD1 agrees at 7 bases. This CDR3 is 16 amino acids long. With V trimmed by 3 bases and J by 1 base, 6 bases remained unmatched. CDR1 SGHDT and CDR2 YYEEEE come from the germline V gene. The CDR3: CASSSGTAGTNEKLFF. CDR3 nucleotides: TGTGCCAGCAGCTCCGGGACAGCCGGAACTAATGAAAAACTGTTTTTT. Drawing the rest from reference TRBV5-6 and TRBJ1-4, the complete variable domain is DAGVTQSPTHLIKTRGQQVTLRCSPKSGHDTVSWYQQALGQGPQFIFQYYEEEERQRGNFPDRFSGHQFPNYSSELNVNALLLGDSALYLCASSSGTAGTNEKLFFGSGTQLSVL.

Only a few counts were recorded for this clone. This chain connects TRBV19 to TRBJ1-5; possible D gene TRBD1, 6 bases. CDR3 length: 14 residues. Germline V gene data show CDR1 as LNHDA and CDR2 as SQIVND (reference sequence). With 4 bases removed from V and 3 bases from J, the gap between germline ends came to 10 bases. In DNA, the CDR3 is TGTGCCAGTAGTACGCAGGGGAACAATCAGCCCCAGCATTTT. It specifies CASSTQGNNQPQHF.

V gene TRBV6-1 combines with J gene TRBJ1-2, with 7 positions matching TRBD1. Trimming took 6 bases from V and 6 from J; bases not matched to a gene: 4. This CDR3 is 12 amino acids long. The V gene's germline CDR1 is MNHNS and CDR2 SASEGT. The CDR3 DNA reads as TGTGCCAGCAGCCAAGACAGGGATGGCTACACCTTC. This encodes CASSQDRDGYTF.

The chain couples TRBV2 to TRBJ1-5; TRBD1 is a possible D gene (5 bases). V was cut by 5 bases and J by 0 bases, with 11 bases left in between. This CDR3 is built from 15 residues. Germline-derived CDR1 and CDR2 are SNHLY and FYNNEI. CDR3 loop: CASSSQVGSNQPQHF. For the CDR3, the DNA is TGTGCCAGCAGTTCACAGGTCGGTAGCAATCAGCCCCAGCATTTT.

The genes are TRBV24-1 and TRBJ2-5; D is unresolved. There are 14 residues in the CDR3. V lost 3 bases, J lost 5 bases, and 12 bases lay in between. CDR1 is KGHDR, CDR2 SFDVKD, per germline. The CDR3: CATSDPGSGETQYF. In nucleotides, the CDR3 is TGTGCCACCAGTGATCCCGGCTCCGGGGAGACCCAGTACTTC.

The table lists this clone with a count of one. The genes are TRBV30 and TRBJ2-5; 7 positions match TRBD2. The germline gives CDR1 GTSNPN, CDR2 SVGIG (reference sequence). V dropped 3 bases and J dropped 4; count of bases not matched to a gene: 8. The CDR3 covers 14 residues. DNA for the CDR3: TGTGCCTGGAGCCCCAGCGGGACCGGAGAGACCCAGTACTTC. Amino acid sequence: CAWSPSGTGETQYF.

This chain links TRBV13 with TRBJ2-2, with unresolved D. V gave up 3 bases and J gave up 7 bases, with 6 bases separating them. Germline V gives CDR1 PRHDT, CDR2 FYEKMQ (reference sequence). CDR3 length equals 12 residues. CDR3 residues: CASSLFIGELFF. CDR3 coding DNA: TGTGCCAGCAGCTTGTTCATCGGGGAGCTGTTTTTT. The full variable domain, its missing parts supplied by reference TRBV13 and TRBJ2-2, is AAGVIQSPRHLIKEKRETATLKCYPIPRHDTVYWYQQGPGQDPQFLISFYEKMQSDKGSIPDRFSAQQFSDYHSELNMSSLELGDSALYFCASSLFIGELFFGEGSRLTVL.

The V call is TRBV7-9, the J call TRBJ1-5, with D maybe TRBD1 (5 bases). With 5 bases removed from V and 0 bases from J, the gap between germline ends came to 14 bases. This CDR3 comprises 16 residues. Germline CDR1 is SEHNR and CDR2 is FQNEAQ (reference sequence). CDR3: CASSISGTGSNQPQHF. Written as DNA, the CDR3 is TGTGCCAGCAGCATTAGCGGTACAGGTAGCAATCAGCCCCAGCATTTT.

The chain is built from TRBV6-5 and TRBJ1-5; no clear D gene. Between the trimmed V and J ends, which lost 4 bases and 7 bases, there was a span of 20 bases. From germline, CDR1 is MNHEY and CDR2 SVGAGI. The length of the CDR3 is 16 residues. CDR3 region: CASSSINTFLGQPQHF. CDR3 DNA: TGTGCCAGCAGTTCCATAAACACTTTCCTAGGACAGCCCCAGCATTTT.

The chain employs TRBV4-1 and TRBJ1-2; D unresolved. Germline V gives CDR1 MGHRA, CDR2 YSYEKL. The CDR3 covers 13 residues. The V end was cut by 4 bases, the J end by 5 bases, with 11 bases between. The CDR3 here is CASSRVGDYGYTF. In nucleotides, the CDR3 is TGCGCCAGCAGCCGTGTGGGCGATTATGGCTACACCTTC.

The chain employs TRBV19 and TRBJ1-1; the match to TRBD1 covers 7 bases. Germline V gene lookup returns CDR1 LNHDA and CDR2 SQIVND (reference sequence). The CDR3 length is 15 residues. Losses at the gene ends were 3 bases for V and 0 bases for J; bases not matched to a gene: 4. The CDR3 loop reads CASSISGQLNTEAFF. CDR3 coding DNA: TGTGCCAGTAGTATCTCGGGACAGCTGAACACTGAAGCTTTCTTT.

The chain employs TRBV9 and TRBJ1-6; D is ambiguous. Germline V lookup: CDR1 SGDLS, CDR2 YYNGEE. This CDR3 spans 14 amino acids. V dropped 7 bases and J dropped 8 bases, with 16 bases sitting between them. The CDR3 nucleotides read TGTGCCAGCTCCAGTGACACCTCTTATTCACCCCTCCACTTT. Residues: CASSSDTSYSPLHF.

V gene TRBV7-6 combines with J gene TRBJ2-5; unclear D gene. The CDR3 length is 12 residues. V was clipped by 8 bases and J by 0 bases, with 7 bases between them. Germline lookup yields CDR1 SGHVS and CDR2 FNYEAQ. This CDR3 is CASEPHQETQYF. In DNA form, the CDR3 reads TGTGCCAGCGAGCCTCACCAAGAGACCCAGTACTTC.